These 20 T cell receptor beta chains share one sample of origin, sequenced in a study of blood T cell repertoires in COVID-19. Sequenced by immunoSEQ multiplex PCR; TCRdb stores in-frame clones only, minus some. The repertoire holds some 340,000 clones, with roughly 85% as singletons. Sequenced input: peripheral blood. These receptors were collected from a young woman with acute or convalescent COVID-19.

The CDR3 nucleotides are TGTGCTAGTGGCCGGGACACAGATACGCAGTATTTT. As protein: CASGRDTDTQYF. The gene calls are TRBV12-5 and TRBJ2-3; possibly TRBD2 for D (5 bases). The CDR3 length is 12 residues. V dropped 6 bases and J dropped 2 bases, with 6 bases sitting between them. The V gene's germline CDR1 is LGHNT and CDR2 FRNRAP.

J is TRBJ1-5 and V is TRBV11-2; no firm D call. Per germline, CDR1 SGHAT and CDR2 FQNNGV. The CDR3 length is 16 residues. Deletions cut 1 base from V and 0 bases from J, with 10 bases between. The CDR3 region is CASSLGEDNSNQPQHF. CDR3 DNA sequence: TGTGCCAGCAGCTTAGGGGAGGATAATAGCAATCAGCCCCAGCATTTT.

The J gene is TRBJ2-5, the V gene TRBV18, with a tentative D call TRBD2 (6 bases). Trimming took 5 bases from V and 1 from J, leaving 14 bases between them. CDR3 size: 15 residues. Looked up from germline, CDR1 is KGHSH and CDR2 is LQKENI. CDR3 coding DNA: TGTGCCAGCTCAGCGCGGGACCGTCCCCAAGAGACCCAGTACTTC. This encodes CASSARDRPQETQYF.

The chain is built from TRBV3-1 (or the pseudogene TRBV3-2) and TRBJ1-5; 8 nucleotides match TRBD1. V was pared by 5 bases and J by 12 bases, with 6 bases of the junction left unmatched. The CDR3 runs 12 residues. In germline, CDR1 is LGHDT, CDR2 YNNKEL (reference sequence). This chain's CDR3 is CASSSGTGDQHF. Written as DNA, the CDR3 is TGTGCCAGCAGCTCCGGGACAGGCGACCAGCATTTT.

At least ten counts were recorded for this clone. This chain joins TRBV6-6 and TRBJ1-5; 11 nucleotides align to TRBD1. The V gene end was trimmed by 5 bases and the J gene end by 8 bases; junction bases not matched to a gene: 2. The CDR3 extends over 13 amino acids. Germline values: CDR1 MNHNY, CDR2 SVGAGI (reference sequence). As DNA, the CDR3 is TGTGCCAGCAGTCGGGGACAGGGGGAGCCCCAGCATTTT. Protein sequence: CASSRGQGEPQHF.

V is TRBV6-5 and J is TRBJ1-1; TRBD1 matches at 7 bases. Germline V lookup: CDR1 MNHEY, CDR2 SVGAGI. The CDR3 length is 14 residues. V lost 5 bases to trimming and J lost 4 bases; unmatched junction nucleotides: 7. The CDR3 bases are TGTGCCAGCAGTCAATGGGACAGAAGCACTGAAGCTTTCTTT. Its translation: CASSQWDRSTEAFF.

Written as DNA, the CDR3 is TGCGCCAGCAGCCGGTGGAGCGGGGGGGAGGAGCAGTTCTTC. Protein product: CASSRWSGGEEQFF. The chain employs TRBV5-1 and TRBJ2-1; TRBD2 matches at 10 bases. Germline CDR1 and CDR2: SGHRS and YFSETQ. The CDR3 runs to 14 residues. J was trimmed by 10 bases and V by 4 bases; bases with no gene match: 8.

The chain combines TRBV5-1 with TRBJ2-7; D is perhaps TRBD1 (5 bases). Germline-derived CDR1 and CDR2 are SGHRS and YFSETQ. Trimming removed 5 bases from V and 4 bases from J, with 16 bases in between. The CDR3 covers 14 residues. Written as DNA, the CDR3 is TGCGCCAGCAGGTATGGGGCGATGAGTTACGAGCAGTACTTC. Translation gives CASRYGAMSYEQYF.

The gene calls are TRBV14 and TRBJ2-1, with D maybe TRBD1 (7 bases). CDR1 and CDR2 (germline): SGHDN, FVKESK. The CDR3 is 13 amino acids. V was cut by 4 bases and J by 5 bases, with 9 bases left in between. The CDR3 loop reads CASSRGTDNEQFF. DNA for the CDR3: TGTGCCAGCAGCCGCGGGACAGACAATGAGCAGTTCTTC.

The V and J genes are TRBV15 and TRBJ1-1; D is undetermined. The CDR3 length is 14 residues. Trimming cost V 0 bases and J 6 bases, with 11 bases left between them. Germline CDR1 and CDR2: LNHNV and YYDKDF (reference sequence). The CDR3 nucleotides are TGTGCCACCAGCAGAGATTGGCGACAAGCTGAAGCTTTCTTT. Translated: CATSRDWRQAEAFF.

For the CDR3, the DNA is TGCGCCAGCAGACAGGGGACCTCTGGAAACACCATATATTTT. Residues: CASRQGTSGNTIYF. The chain combines TRBV5-1 with TRBJ1-3; 7 bases agree with TRBD1. The CDR3 sequence is 14 residues long. V shed 5 bases, J shed 0 bases, and the junction held 2 bases outside the gene matches. Germline V gene data show CDR1 as SGHRS and CDR2 as YFSETQ.

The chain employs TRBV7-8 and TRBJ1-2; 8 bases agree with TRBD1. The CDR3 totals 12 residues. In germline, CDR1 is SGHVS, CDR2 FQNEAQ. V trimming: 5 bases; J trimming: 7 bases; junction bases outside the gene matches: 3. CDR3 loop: CASSRTGFGYTF. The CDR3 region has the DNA TGTGCCAGCAGCCGGACAGGGTTTGGCTACACCTTC.

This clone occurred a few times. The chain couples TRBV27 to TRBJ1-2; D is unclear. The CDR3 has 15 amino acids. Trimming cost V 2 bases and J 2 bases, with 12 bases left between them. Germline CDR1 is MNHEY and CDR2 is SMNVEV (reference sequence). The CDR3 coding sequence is TGTGCCAGCAGTTTAGTGTACAGCACGAACTATGGCTACACCTTC. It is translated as CASSLVYSTNYGYTF.

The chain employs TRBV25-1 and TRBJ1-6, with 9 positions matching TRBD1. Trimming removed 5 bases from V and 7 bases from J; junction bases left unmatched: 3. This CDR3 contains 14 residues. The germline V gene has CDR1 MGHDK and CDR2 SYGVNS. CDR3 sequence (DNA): TGTGCCAGCAGTTGGGGACAGGGAAATTCACCCCTCCACTTT. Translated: CASSWGQGNSPLHF.

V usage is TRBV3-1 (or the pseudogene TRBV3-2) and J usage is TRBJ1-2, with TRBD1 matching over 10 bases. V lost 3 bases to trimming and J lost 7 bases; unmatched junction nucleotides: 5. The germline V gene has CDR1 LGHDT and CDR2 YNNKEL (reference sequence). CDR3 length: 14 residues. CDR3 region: CASSQGQGKAGYTF. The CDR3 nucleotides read TGTGCCAGCAGCCAGGGACAGGGGAAGGCTGGCTACACCTTC.

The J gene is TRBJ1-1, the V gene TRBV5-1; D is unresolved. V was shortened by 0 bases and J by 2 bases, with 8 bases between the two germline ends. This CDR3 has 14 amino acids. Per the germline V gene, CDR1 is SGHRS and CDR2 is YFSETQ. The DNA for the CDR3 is TGCGCCAGCAGCTTGGGTCTTAGCAACACTGAAGCTTTCTTT. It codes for CASSLGLSNTEAFF.

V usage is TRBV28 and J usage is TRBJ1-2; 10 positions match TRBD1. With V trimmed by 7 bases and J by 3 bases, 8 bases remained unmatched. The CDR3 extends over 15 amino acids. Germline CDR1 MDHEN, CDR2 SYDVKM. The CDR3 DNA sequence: TGTGCCAGCACAACCGGGACAGGGGAGGACTATGGCTACACCTTC. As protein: CASTTGTGEDYGYTF.

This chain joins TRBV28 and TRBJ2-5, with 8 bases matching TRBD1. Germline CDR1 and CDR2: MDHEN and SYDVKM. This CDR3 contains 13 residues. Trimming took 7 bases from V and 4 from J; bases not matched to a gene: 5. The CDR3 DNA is TGTGCCAGCACCCCAGGGGGCCGAGAGACCCAGTACTTC. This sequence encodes CASTPGGRETQYF.

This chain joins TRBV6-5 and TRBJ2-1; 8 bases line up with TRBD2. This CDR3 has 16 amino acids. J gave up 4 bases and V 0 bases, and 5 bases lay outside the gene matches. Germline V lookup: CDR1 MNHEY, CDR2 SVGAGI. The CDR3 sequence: CASSYSPAGDYNEQFF. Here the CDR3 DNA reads TGTGCCAGCAGTTACTCACCAGCGGGAGATTACAATGAGCAGTTCTTC.

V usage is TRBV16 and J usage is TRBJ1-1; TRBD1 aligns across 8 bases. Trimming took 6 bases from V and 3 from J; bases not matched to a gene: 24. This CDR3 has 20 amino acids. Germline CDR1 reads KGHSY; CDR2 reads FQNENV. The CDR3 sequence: CASSPAPGQGGLRLYTEAFF. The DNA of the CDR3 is TGTGCCAGCAGTCCCGCCCCAGGACAGGGTGGTTTGAGACTTTACACTGAAGCTTTCTTT.